These T cell receptor beta chains were read from a single sample in a study of cytomegalovirus exposure and HLA in healthy donors. Sequenced by immunoSEQ multiplex PCR; TCRdb stores in-frame clones only, minus some. The data show 150,000 to 200,000 clones, with more than 65% seen just once and more than 0.95% held by the top ten. The sample was PBMCs. Receptors were obtained from a girl aged 2-15 years in good health and CMV-seropositive. The CDR3 runs from the conserved cysteine through the conserved F or W. A D gene is named only where the DNA matches it firmly.

v_call	j_call	d_call	cdr3_aa
TRBV28	TRBJ2-2	TRBD2	CASSLMAGGGTGELFF
TRBV5-1	TRBJ2-1	TRBD2	CASSLELAGGNEQFF
TRBV27	TRBJ2-1	TRBD2	CASSLVLAGGMGEQFF
TRBV4-2	TRBJ1-4	TRBD1	CASSPDREGEKLFF
TRBV4-1	TRBJ2-7	TRBD2	CASSPLSGIAYEQYF
TRBV6-4	TRBJ1-2	.	CASLVPIHGYTF
TRBV4-2	TRBJ2-1	TRBD2	CASSQEGGMYLNNEQFF
TRBV2	TRBJ1-5	.	CASSSRVTGPHEPQHF
TRBV30	TRBJ1-2	.	CAWLDSSFYGYTF
TRBV2	TRBJ2-1	TRBD2	CASSEGTSDYNEQFF
TRBV18	TRBJ2-6	.	CASSPPLYRGSGANVLTF
TRBV28	TRBJ1-1	TRBD1	CASRSPQGAGTNTEAFF
TRBV11-3	TRBJ2-5	TRBD1	CASSPGTAMETQYF
TRBV20-1	TRBJ2-2	.	CSAQGGGELFF
TRBV28	TRBJ2-5	.	CASRETGQETQYF
TRBV5-1	TRBJ1-2	.	CASSLYRTDGGYTF
TRBV2	TRBJ2-7	.	CASSIRTAYYEQYF
TRBV7-6	.	.	CASSPMGAENEQYF
TRBV6-5	TRBJ2-7	.	CASSYGSGAGGDEQYF
TRBV11-2	TRBJ1-1	TRBD1	CASSFRGPGGTEAFF
TRBV4-2	TRBJ1-1	TRBD1	CASSLTGVDTEAFF
TRBV15	TRBJ1-4	TRBD1	CATSRGGTDNEKLFF
TRBV6-5	TRBJ2-1	TRBD2	CASNSASGYNEQFF
TRBV6-6	TRBJ1-5	TRBD1	CASTITGGRNQPQHF
TRBV30	TRBJ1-2	TRBD1	CAWSPDRLNYGYTF
TRBV4-1	TRBJ1-3	.	CASSQEGVTTSGNTIYF
TRBV6-5	TRBJ1-5	.	CASSYSEGDQPQHF
TRBV27	TRBJ1-5	.	CASSLGDSNQPQHF
TRBV5-1	TRBJ2-5	.	CASSVGTLIGEQYF
TRBV11-2	TRBJ1-1	TRBD1	CASSVEILTGVPEAFF
TRBV11-2	TRBJ1-1	.	CASSLSGVGTEAFF
TRBV30	TRBJ2-1	TRBD1	CAGTNRGPYNEQFF
TRBV30	TRBJ2-4	.	CAWSGLAKNIQYF
TRBV9	TRBJ2-1	.	CASSVRLGGSYNEQFF
TRBV5-4	TRBJ2-1	TRBD2	CASSLPAGGLGNNEQFF
TRBV6-5	TRBJ1-2	.	CASSQARVGYTF
TRBV30	TRBJ2-1	TRBD1	CAWSVGTGDFNEQFF